This T cell receptor beta chain was sequenced for a study of blood T cell repertoires in COVID-19 (dated by TCRdb to the early 2020s). A note on the overall study: Samples covering the acute and convalescent phases of COVID-19 were provided by collaborators in the United States, Italy and Spain. The samples were drawn from the first 160 participants of the ongoing ImmuneRACE study and from more than 1,000 subjects provided by 6 global collaborators. The repertoires were released in a freely available public database intended as a resource for research on the immune response to SARS-CoV-2. Sample metadata almost always included a de-identified subject ID, COVID-19 status, age in years and sex. HLA class I and class II types, where available, came from metadata supplied by the sample provider rather than from assay-based typing. The prospective study material was composed of cDNA or gDNA derived from T cells, B-cell-depleted T cells, or PBMCs. The dataset comprised deeply sampled blood TCRbeta repertoires from subjects exposed to, actively infected with, or recovered from COVID-19. Study-wide conclusions, independent of this receptor: How much clinical and demographic metadata was included differed by source and by participant, and the metadata was provided uncurated.

A remark on this clone: This clone's antigen is unknown. The input lacks base qualities; no much larger clone sits a single base away.

Here V drops 0 bases and J drops 8 bases, and the junction holds 9 bases not matched to any gene. There are 16 amino acids in the CDR3, from cysteine to phenylalanine inclusive. CDR3 DNA only is kept here, 48 bases in frame from base 1. Reading the germline V gene gives CDR1 SGHNT and CDR2 YENEEA. One collaborating source in Seattle enrolled patients while the patients were actively infected and followed the patients over time throughout the course of disease. Each collaborating institution followed its own protocols to collect whole blood in K2EDTA tubes. For TCRbeta analysis, collaborator samples were shipped as frozen whole blood, as isolated PBMCs, or as DNA extracted from either sample type. The immunoSEQ Assay, a bias-controlled multiplex PCR, was used to amplify TCRbeta CDR3 regions from genomic DNA. The study's processing was this. Nucleated cell counts per sample were estimated from amplification of reference gene primers within the assay. To quantify the absolute abundance of each unique TCRbeta CDR3 rearrangement, sequence reads were collapsed and filtered. For each sample, productive Simpson clonality was calculated as the square root of Simpson's diversity index across productive rearrangements. This immuneACCESS table, as held by TCRdb, lists in-frame sequences with V and J called but not all clones. Of the missing ones, under half trace to an unresolved V gene in checked studies; the others have no known cause. For V, J and clone size, that table is used; D and trimming come from the DNA. The sample data list over 250,000 clones, and roughly 88% of these were observed just once. Approximately 10% of the sample is held by the ten biggest clonotypes.

This clonotype was sampled from a woman aged 70-85 years with COVID-19, enrolled during active disease. The receptor chain draws on TRBV11-3 and TRBJ2-1; TRBD2 matches 8 bases in the middle. Sequenced: peripheral blood. The CDR3 region: CASSLEAGVGRHEQFF. The nucleotide sequence reads TGTGCCAGCAGCTTAGAAGCGGGAGTGGGGCGCCATGAGCAGTTCTTC.